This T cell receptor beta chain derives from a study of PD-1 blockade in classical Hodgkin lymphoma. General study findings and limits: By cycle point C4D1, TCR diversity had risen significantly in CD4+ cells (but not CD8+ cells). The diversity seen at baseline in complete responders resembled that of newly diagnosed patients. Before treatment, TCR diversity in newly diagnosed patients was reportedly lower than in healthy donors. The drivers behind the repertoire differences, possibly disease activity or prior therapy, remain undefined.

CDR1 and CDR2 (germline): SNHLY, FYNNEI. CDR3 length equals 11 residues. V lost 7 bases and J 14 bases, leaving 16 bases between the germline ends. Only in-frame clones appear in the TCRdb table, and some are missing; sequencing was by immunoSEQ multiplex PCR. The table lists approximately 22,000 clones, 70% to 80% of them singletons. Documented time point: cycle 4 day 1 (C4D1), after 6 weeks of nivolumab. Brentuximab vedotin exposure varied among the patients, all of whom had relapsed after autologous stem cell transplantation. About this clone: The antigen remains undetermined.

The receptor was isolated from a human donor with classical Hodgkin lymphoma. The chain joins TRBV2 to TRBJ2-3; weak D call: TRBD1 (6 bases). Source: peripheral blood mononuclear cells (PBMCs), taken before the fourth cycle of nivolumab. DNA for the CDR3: TGTGCCAGCACTCCGGGGACAAGTGGGTATTTT. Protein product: CASTPGTSGYF.